This T cell receptor beta chain is from a study of cytomegalovirus exposure and HLA in healthy donors. Study-level points and caveats: Investigators reported fewer than 200 TCR beta chains as tied to cytomegalovirus. Across HLA loci, a later analysis found differing TCR association rates, with DRB1 most and HLA-C fewest. It was likely that a cluster of highly shared sequence variants was a sequencing artifact. Reports state that TCR beta sequences accurately predicted most subjects' HLA-A and HLA-B alleles.

This clone was observed once. Its antigen is currently unknown. V dropped 4 bases and J dropped 4 bases, with 14 bases sitting between them. Germline CDR1 SGHTS, CDR2 YDEGEE. The CDR3 sequence is 15 residues long. It was with 60 Vbeta and 13 Jbeta primers that the PCR ran. The method was immunoSEQ multiplex PCR; TCRdb's version includes in-frame clones alone and lacks a portion of them. The repertoire includes 84,000 or so clones, more than 55% of them detected once, and around 5.5% sits in the top ten. The specimen sequenced was PBMCs. The rearrangement uses TRBV5-8 and TRBJ2-2; D might be TRBD1 (6 bases). The sequence was collected from a woman aged 25 to 45 in good health and CMV-seropositive. CDR3 in DNA: TGTGCCAGCAGCACCACAGGGTGGGGCACCGGGGAGCTGTTTTTT. Amino acid sequence: CASSTTGWGTGELFF.